This T cell receptor (beta chain) was obtained from a study of blood T cell repertoires in COVID-19. At the level of the study: Samples taken during acute and convalescent COVID-19 were collected in the United States, Italy and Spain.

The protocol was immunoSEQ multiplex PCR, while the TCRdb copy is restricted to in-frame clones and leaves out a portion. This repertoire shows hundreds of thousands of clones, nearly 90% found once; its top ten account for 1.4% to 1.5%. Researchers sorted participants into cohorts using their self-reported clinical history. In its sample, this clone was seen once. Germline-derived CDR1 and CDR2 are SEHNR and FQNEAQ (reference sequence). The CDR3 covers 12 residues. V was cut by 5 bases and J by 1 base, with 3 bases left in between. This chain joins TRBV7-9 and TRBJ2-1, with D unclear. The sample comprised PBMCs or T cells enriched from blood (not recorded which). This receptor was obtained from a woman in her late teens or twenties who had been exposed to COVID-19. Here the CDR3 reads CASSPSYNEQFF. The DNA for the CDR3 is TGTGCCAGCAGCCCTTCCTACAATGAGCAGTTCTTC. The full variable domain, rest sourced from reference TRBV7-9 and TRBJ2-1, is DTGVSQNPRHKITKRGQNVTFRCDPISEHNRLYWYRQTLGQGPEFLTYFQNEAQLEKSRLLSDRFSAERPKGSFSTLEIQRTEQGDSAMYLCASSPSYNEQFFGPGTRLTVL.